The rows below give T cell receptor beta chains drawn from one sample of a study of blood T cell repertoires in COVID-19. The protocol was immunoSEQ multiplex PCR, while the TCRdb copy is restricted to in-frame clones and leaves out a portion. The sample shows about 68,000 clones, 65% to 90% of them seen only once. Material for sequencing was peripheral blood. Receptors originate from a man older than 75 with acute or convalescent COVID-19. The CDR3 runs from the conserved cysteine through the conserved F or W. A D gene is named only where the DNA matches it firmly. A row's size may be missing; if present it is once, few, many or a size class.

abundance	v_gene	j_gene	d_gene	CDR3aa	CDR3nt
-	TRBV28	TRBJ1-6	TRBD1	CASSPSGQGLNSPLHF	TGTGCCAGCAGCCCTTCTGGACAGGGTTTGAATTCACCCCTCCACTTT
few	TRBV5-6	TRBJ1-5	-	CASSSLVGSQPQHF	TGTGCCAGCAGCTCCCTGGTAGGGAGTCAGCCCCAGCATTTT
-	TRBV6-6	TRBJ1-5	-	CASSYNNYMNQPQHF	TGTGCCAGCAGTTACAATAACTATATGAATCAGCCCCAGCATTTT
-	TRBV6-6	TRBJ1-5	TRBD1	CASSYQTGNQPQHF	TGTGCCAGCAGCTACCAGACAGGGAATCAGCCCCAGCATTTT
-	TRBV7-2	TRBJ2-3	-	CASSLTNLRDTQYF	TGTGCCAGCAGCTTAACCAACCTCAGGGATACGCAGTATTTT
-	TRBV5-1	TRBJ1-2	-	CASSLGDSGYTF	TGCGCCAGCAGCTTAGGAGACAGCGGCTACACCTTC
-	TRBV5-1	TRBJ1-1	-	CASSLGAEAFF	TGCGCCAGCAGCTTGGGCGCTGAAGCTTTCTTT
-	TRBV3-1/TRBV3-2	TRBJ1-2	-	CASSQDIGVGYTF	TGTGCCAGCAGCCAAGATATCGGGGTTGGCTACACCTTC
once	TRBV19	TRBJ1-4	-	CASYTGGRSSTNEKLFF	TGTGCCAGCTACACGGGGGGCAGATCCTCAACTAATGAAAAACTGTTTTTT
once	TRBV4-1	TRBJ2-1	-	CASSQADIPMQFF	TGCGCCAGCAGCCAGGCAGACATTCCAATGCAGTTCTTC
few	TRBV5-1	TRBJ2-1	-	CASSLDAGSSYNEQFF	TGCGCCAGCAGCTTGGACGCGGGCAGCTCCTACAATGAGCAGTTCTTC
many	TRBV7-9	TRBJ2-1	TRBD1	CASSPGQATWGQFF	TGTGCCAGCAGTCCGGGACAGGCGACTTGGGGGCAGTTCTTC
-	TRBV9	TRBJ2-3	TRBD1	CASSVEGQGADTQYF	TGTGCCAGCAGCGTAGAGGGACAGGGGGCAGATACGCAGTATTTT
-	TRBV7-8	TRBJ2-2	-	CASSLLHGENTGELFF	TGTGCCAGCAGCTTGCTCCACGGGGAGAACACCGGGGAGCTGTTTTTT
-	TRBV12-3/TRBV12-4	TRBJ1-2	-	CASNTGARWGYTF	TGTGCCAGCAATACAGGCGCACGGTGGGGCTACACCTTC
-	TRBV11-2	TRBJ2-7	TRBD2	CASHRTSGSLEQYF	TGTGCCAGCCACCGGACTAGCGGATCTCTCGAGCAGTACTTC
-	TRBV18	TRBJ1-5	-	CASSVNRDTNNQPQHF	TGTGCCAGCTCAGTGAACCGGGACACAAACAATCAGCCCCAGCATTTT
-	TRBV5-6	TRBJ1-6	TRBD1	CASSLGQGALMGNSPLHF	TGTGCCAGCAGCTTGGGGCAGGGGGCTTTGATGGGTAATTCACCCCTCCACTTT
-	TRBV5-1	TRBJ2-7	-	CASSGSGYEQYF	TGCGCCAGCAGCGGAAGCGGCTACGAGCAGTACTTC
-	TRBV5-1	TRBJ2-3	TRBD2	CASSVTSGGITDTQYF	TGCGCCAGCAGCGTAACTAGCGGGGGGATCACAGATACGCAGTATTTT
-	TRBV7-8	TRBJ2-5	-	CASSPSGETQYF	TGTGCCAGCAGCCCGTCAGGGGAGACCCAGTACTTC
-	TRBV6-2/TRBV6-3	TRBJ1-5	TRBD1	CASSRSDRSNQPQHF	TGTGCCAGCAGCAGATCGGACAGGAGCAATCAGCCCCAGCATTTT
-	TRBV9	TRBJ2-5	TRBD1	CASSGQGQETQYF	TGTGCCAGCAGCGGACAGGGTCAAGAGACCCAGTACTTC
-	TRBV18	TRBJ2-7	TRBD1	CASSPLGQTLYEQYF	TGTGCCAGCTCACCACTGGGACAGACCCTGTACGAGCAGTACTTC
-	TRBV10-3	TRBJ1-4	TRBD1	CATKDRGLTNEKLFF	TGTGCCACCAAAGACAGGGGGTTAACTAATGAAAAACTGTTTTTT
-	TRBV19	TRBJ2-6	-	CASSIDRVGSPGRGANVLTF	TGTGCCAGTAGTATAGATCGGGTAGGCTCTCCAGGGCGAGGGGCCAACGTCCTGACTTTC
few	TRBV28	TRBJ1-2	-	CASSATLDYGYTF	TGTGCCAGCAGTGCAACCTTAGACTATGGCTACACCTTC
-	TRBV5-1	TRBJ2-1	-	CASSLGMEGNEQFF	TGCGCCAGCAGCTTGGGAATGGAGGGCAATGAGCAGTTCTTC
-	TRBV9	TRBJ1-2	TRBD1	CASSLDREEKGYTF	TGTGCCAGCAGCCTGGACAGGGAGGAGAAGGGCTACACCTTC
-	TRBV14	TRBJ2-1	-	CASSQDKLDYNEQFF	TGTGCCAGCAGCCAAGATAAACTAGATTACAATGAGCAGTTCTTC
-	TRBV18	TRBJ2-2	-	CASSPRTGEGTGELFF	TGTGCCAGCTCACCACGGACGGGTGAGGGCACCGGGGAGCTGTTTTTT
-	TRBV7-2	TRBJ2-5	TRBD2	CASSLLADQETQYF	TGTGCCAGCAGCTTACTAGCGGACCAAGAGACCCAGTACTTC
-	TRBV15	TRBJ2-4	-	CATSRGTGGQNIQYF	TGTGCCACCAGCAGAGGGACGGGCGGGCAAAACATTCAGTACTTC
-	TRBV10-2	TRBJ1-5	-	CASAQGYSNQPQHF	TGCGCCAGTGCCCAGGGATATAGCAATCAGCCCCAGCATTTT
once	TRBV5-1	TRBJ2-2	-	CASSLDWTINTGELFF	TGCGCCAGCAGCTTGGATTGGACTATTAACACCGGGGAGCTGTTTTTT
-	TRBV7-2	TRBJ2-5	TRBD1	CASSSMGQGEAQYF	TGTGCCAGCAGCTCAATGGGACAGGGGGAGGCCCAGTACTTC
-	TRBV28	TRBJ2-4	TRBD1	CASLDRGRDIQYF	TGTGCCAGCCTTGACAGGGGGCGAGACATTCAGTACTTC
-	TRBV2	TRBJ2-1	-	CASSGQEEQFF	TGTGCCAGCAGTGGACAGGAGGAGCAGTTCTTC
-	TRBV7-9	TRBJ2-3	-	CASSSRDTYTDTQYF	TGTGCCAGCAGCTCCCGGGACACTTACACAGATACGCAGTATTTT
-	TRBV30	TRBJ2-3	-	CAWSVGADTQYF	TGTGCCTGGAGTGTCGGGGCAGATACGCAGTATTTT
-	TRBV2	TRBJ2-2	-	CASSDTQPNTGELFF	TGTGCCAGCAGTGATACTCAACCGAACACCGGGGAGCTGTTTTTT
-	TRBV19	TRBJ2-2	TRBD1	CASGGQGAVGELFF	TGTGCCAGCGGTGGCCAGGGGGCGGTCGGGGAGCTGTTTTTT
-	TRBV5-8	TRBJ1-6	-	CASSPSGPSGKPLHF	TGTGCCAGCAGCCCGAGTGGGCCCTCGGGGAAGCCCCTCCACTTT
-	TRBV6-5	TRBJ1-1	TRBD1	CASSSQGDEAFF	TGTGCCAGCAGTTCACAGGGGGATGAAGCTTTCTTT
once	TRBV27	TRBJ1-6	-	CASSLDRRPSGPLHF	TGTGCCAGCAGTTTGGACAGACGTCCTTCGGGGCCCCTCCACTTT
-	TRBV19	TRBJ1-2	TRBD1	CASSGTGGSYGYTF	TGTGCCAGTAGTGGGACAGGGGGCAGCTATGGCTACACCTTC
few	TRBV12-3/TRBV12-4	TRBJ2-7	-	CASRIAASYEQYF	TGTGCCAGCAGAATAGCGGCCTCCTACGAGCAGTACTTC
few	TRBV6-2/TRBV6-3	TRBJ1-2	-	CASSYRDIYYTF	TGTGCCAGCAGTTACCGGGACATTTATTACACCTTC